This TCR beta chain was profiled in a study of tumor and adjacent non-tumor tissue in lung cancer. No cell sorting was done before RNA was extracted from the tissue. The V gene's germline CDR1 is SGHAT and CDR2 FQNNGV. CDR3 length equals 13 residues. A modified ARM-PCR protocol with three rounds of nested PCR amplified TCRbeta. TCRdb redid the calling of the multiplex PCR reads with MiXCR, one entry per CDR3 protein. This sample has about 110,000 distinct CDR3 sequences, with roughly 84% found just once. As for this clonotype: At one boundary the junction diverges from the germline segment, which might be a read error.

The sequence was obtained from a man between 65 and 85 years old with non-small cell lung cancer. Sequenced input: lung tumor tissue. The V gene is TRBV11-2, the J gene TRBJ2-3; D is uncertain. The CDR3 reads CVTSGRSTDRQYF. In DNA, the CDR3 is TGTGTCACATCTGGTCGGAGCACAGATAGGCAGTATTTT.